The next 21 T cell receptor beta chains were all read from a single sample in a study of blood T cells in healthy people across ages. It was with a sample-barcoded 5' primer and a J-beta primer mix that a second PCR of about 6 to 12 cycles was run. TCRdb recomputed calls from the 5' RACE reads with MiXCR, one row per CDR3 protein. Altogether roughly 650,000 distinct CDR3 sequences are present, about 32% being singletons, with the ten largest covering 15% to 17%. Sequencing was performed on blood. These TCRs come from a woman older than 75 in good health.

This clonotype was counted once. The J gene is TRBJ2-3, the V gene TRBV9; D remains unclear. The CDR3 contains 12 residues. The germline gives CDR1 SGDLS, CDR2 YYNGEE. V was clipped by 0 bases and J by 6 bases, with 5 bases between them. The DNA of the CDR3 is TGTGCCAGCAGCGTAGGACCGGATACGCAGTATTTT. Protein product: CASSVGPDTQYF. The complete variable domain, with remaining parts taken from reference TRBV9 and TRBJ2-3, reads DSGVTQTPKHLITATGQRVTLRCSPRSGDLSVYWYQQSLDQGLQFLIQYYNGEERAKGNILERFSAQQFPDLHSELNLSSLELGDSALYFCASSVGPDTQYFGPGTRLTVL.

CDR3 amino acids: CASSEEPGQDNEQFF. CDR3 in DNA: TGTGCCAGCAGCGAAGAACCGGGACAGGACAATGAGCAGTTCTTC. The chain couples TRBV7-6 to TRBJ2-1; TRBD1 matches at 8 bases. Germline V CDR1 and CDR2: SGHVS, FNYEAQ. Trimming took 5 bases from V and 5 from J; bases not matched to a gene: 8. There are 15 residues in the CDR3.

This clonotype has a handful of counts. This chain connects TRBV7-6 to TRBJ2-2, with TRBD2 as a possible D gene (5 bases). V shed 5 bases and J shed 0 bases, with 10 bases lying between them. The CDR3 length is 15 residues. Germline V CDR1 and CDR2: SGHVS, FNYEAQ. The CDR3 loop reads CASSPNGANTGELFF. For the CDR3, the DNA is TGTGCCAGCAGCCCGAACGGGGCGAACACCGGGGAGCTGTTTTTT.

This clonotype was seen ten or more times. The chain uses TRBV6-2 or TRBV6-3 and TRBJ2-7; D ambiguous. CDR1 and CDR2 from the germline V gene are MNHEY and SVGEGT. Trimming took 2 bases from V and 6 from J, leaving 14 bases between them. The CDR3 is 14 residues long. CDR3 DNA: TGTGCCAGCAGTTACCTGGTGCTGCCTTTCGAGCAGTACTTC. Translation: CASSYLVLPFEQYF.

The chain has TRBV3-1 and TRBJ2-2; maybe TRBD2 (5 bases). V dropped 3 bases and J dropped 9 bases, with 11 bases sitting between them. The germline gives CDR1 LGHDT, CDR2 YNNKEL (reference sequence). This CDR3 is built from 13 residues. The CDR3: CASSQSSGRELFF. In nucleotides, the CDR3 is TGTGCCAGCAGCCAGAGCAGCGGCCGGGAGCTGTTTTTT.

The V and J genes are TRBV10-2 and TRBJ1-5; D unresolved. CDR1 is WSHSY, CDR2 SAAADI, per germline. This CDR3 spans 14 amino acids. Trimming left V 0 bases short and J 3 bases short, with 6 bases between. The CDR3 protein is CASSESWDNQPQHF. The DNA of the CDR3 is TGCGCCAGCAGTGAGTCGTGGGACAATCAGCCCCAGCATTTT.

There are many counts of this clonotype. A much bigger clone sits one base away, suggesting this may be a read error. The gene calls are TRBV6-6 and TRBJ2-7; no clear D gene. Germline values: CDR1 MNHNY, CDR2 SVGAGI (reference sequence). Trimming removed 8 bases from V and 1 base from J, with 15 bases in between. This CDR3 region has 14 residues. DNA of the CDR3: TGTGCCAGCGCCCCCTGGGTACCGTCCTACGAGCAGTACTTC. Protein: CASAPWVPSYEQYF.

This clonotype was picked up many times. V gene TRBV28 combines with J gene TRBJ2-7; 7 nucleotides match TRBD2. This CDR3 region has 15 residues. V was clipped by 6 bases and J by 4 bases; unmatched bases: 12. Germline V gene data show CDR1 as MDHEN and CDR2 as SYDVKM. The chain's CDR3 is CASRPSGTGGYEQYF. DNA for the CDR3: TGTGCCAGCAGACCTTCCGGGACGGGAGGATACGAGCAGTACTTC.

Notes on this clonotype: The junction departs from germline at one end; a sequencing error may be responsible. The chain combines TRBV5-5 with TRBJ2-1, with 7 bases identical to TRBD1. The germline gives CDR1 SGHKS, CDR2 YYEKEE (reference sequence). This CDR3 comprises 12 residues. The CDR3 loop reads CTSSLALTGLFF. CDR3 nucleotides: TGTACCAGCAGCTTGGCCTTGACAGGGCTGTTCTTC. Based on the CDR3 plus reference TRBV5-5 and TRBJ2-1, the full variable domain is DAGVTQSPTHLIKTRGQQVTLRCSPISGHKSVSWYQQVLGQGPQFIFQYYEKEERGRGNFPDRFSARQFPNYSSELNVNALLLGDSALYLCTSSLALTGLFFGPGTRLTVL.

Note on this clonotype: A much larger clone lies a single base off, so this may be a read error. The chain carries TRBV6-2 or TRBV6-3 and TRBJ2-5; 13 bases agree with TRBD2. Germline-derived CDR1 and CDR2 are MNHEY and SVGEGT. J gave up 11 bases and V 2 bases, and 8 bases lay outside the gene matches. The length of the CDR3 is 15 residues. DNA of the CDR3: TGTGCCAGCAGTTACCCCGGGACTAGCGGGGATGAGCAGTACTTC. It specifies CASSYPGTSGDEQYF.

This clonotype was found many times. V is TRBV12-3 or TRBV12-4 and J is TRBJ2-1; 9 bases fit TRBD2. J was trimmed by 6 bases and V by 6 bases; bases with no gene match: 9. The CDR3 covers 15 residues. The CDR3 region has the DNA TGTGCCAGCAGGGACTTGCGGGGGGGTCCCAATGAGCAGTTCTTC. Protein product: CASRDLRGGPNEQFF.

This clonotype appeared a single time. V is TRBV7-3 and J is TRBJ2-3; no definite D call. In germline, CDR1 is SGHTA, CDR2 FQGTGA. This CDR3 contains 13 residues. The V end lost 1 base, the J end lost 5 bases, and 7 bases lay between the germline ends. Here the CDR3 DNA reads TGTGCCAGCAGCTTAATTGGGGAAGATACGCAGTATTTT. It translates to CASSLIGEDTQYF.

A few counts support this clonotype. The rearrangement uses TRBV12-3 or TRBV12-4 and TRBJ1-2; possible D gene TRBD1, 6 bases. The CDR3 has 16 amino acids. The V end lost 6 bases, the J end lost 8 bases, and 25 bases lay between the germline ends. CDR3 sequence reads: CASSRWDTTWGRGYTF. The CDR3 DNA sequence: TGTGCCAGCAGCCGCTGGGACACAACCTGGGGCCGGGGCTACACCTTC.

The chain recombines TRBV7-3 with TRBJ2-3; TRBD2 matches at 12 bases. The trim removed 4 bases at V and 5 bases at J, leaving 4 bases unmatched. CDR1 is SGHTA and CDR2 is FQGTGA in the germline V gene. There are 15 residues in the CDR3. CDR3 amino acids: CASSSSGRAGDTQYF. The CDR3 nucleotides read TGTGCCAGCAGCTCTAGCGGGAGGGCAGGAGATACGCAGTATTTT.

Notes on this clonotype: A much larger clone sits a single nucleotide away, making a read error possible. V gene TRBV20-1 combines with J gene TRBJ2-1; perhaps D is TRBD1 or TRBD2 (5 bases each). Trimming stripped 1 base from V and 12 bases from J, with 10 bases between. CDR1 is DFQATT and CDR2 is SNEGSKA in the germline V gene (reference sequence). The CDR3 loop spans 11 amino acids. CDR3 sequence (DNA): TGCAGTGCTAGAGGACCGGGGCGGCAGTTCTTC. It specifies CSARGPGRQFF.

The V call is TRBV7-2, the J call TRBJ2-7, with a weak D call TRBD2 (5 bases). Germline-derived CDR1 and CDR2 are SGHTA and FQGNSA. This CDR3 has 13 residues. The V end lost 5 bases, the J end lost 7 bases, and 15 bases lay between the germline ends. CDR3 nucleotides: TGTGCCAGCAGCCCGGGAACAATACCTGAGCAGTACTTC. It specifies CASSPGTIPEQYF.

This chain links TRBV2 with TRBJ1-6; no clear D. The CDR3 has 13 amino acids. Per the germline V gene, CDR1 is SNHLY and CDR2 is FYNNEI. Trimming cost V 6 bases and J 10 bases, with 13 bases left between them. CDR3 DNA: TGTGCCAGCAGGGGTCAGAGACAATCACCCCTCCACTTT. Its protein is CASRGQRQSPLHF.

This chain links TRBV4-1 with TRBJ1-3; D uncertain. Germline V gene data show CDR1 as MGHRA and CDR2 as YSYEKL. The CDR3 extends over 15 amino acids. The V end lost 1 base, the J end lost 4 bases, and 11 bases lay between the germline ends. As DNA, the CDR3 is TGCGCCAGCAGCCAAGCCGGGTGGTCCGGAAACACCATATATTTT. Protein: CASSQAGWSGNTIYF.

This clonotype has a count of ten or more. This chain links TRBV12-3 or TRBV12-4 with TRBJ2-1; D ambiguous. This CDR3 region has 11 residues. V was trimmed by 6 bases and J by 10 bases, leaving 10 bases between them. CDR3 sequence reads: CASRGIREQFF. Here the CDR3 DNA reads TGTGCCAGCAGGGGGATCAGAGAGCAGTTCTTC.

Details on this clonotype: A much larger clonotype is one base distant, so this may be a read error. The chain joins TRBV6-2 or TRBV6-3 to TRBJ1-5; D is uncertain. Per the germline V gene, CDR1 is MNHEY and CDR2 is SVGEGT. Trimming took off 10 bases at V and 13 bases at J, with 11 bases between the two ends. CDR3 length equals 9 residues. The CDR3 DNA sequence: TGTGCCACCCCCGGAGCACAGCATTTT. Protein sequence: CATPGAQHF.

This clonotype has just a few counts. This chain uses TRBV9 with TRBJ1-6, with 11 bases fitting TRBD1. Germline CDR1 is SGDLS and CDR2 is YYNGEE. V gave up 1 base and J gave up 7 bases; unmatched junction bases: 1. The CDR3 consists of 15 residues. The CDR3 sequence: CASSVRDRGNSPLHF. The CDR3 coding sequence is TGTGCCAGCAGCGTACGGGACAGGGGGAATTCACCCCTCCACTTT.